Detailed here is one T cell receptor beta chain. The antigen remains undetermined. These data are taken from a study of beta chain features in type 1 diabetes. Study-wide findings and caveats: At VDJ recombination sites, type 1 diabetes patients had fewer insertions and more deleted nucleotides. Compared with healthy donors, patients appeared to share more similar naive, central memory and regulatory TCRB repertoires. The study found moderately but significantly shorter TCRB CDR3s in all four CD4+ subsets of Type 1 diabetes patients.

The germline V gene has CDR1 KGHSH and CDR2 LQKENI. Trimming stripped 1 base from V and 0 bases from J, with 6 bases between. The CDR3 has 14 residues. Expressed TCRB transcripts were sequenced after all isolated RNA was converted to cDNA. Profiled with immunoSEQ multiplex PCR; TCRdb holds only in-frame clones, not every one. This sample has a few hundred thousand clones, with 14% found just once. The sequence was collected from a man younger than 40 with type 1 diabetes. The J gene is TRBJ1-1, the V gene TRBV18; D gene unclear. Specimen: naive CD4+ T cells from blood. CDR3 bases: TGTGCCAGCTCACCACAGGAGGTGAACACTGAAGCTTTCTTT. It encodes CASSPQEVNTEAFF.